The 25 T cell receptor beta chains in this list originate from one sample, sequenced in a study of human T cells and chemical hapten exposure. TCRdb redid the calling of the RACE reads with MiXCR, one entry per CDR3 protein. The sample includes about 42,000 distinct CDR3 sequences, around 11% of them seen just once. Time point defined: pre-sensitization, week 0. Noted treatment: therapeutic diphenylcyclopropenone sensitization with weekly scalp DPC. The sequencing here drew on whole blood, taken in connection with sensitization to the hapten diphenylcyclopropenone (DPC). These receptors all come from a woman aged 25 to 39 with alopecia areata. Some clones in this sample may be carry-over from other donors' samples.

This clonotype was counted ten times or more. The V gene is TRBV7-6, the J gene TRBJ2-6; unclear D gene. CDR3 length: 13 residues. V lost 8 bases, J lost 4 bases, and 9 bases lay in between. Germline values: CDR1 SGHVS, CDR2 FNYEAQ. The CDR3 region has the DNA TGTGCCAGCTCTACTCCCGGGGCCAACGTCCTGACTTTC. This sequence encodes CASSTPGANVLTF.

This clonotype was detected ten times or more. J is TRBJ2-1 and V is TRBV6-2 or TRBV6-3, with D unresolved. V lost 2 bases and J 6 bases, leaving 2 bases between the germline ends. The CDR3 has 11 residues. CDR1 is MNHEY, CDR2 SVGEGT, per germline. CDR3 DNA sequence: TGTGCCAGCAGTTACGCCAATGAGCAGTTCTTC. This encodes CASSYANEQFF.

This chain connects TRBV11-2 to TRBJ2-3; 10 positions agree with TRBD2. Germline V CDR1 and CDR2: SGHAT, FQNNGV. V gave up 4 bases and J gave up 3 bases; unmatched junction bases: 13. CDR3 size: 18 residues. The CDR3 coding sequence is TGTGCCAGCAGCTCCCGTCTTAGCGGGAGGACGGGTACAGATACGCAGTATTTT. Translating it yields CASSSRLSGRTGTDTQYF.

The rearrangement joins TRBV28 to TRBJ2-3; D unclear. This CDR3 contains 14 residues. Trimming took 7 bases from V and 2 from J, leaving 13 bases between them. Germline CDR1 and CDR2: MDHEN and SYDVKM. In DNA, the CDR3 is TGTGCCAGCAATACTGAGGCTAACACAGATACGCAGTATTTT. Its protein product is CASNTEANTDTQYF.

This clonotype has ten or more counts. The rearrangement joins TRBV5-1 to TRBJ2-1, with D unresolved. Germline assignment: CDR1 SGHRS and CDR2 YFSETQ. V was shortened by 5 bases and J by 0 bases, with 9 bases between the two germline ends. The CDR3 totals 14 residues. The CDR3 reads CASSDESSYNEQFF. The CDR3 nucleotides read TGCGCCAGCAGTGACGAAAGCTCCTACAATGAGCAGTTCTTC.

The CDR3 DNA reads TGTGCCAGCAGAGGGCAGGATGGCTACACCTTC. Translation gives CASRGQDGYTF. The chain links TRBV7-8 to TRBJ1-2; D not resolved. The CDR3 runs to 11 residues. Germline V gives CDR1 SGHVS, CDR2 FQNEAQ. Trimming removed 6 bases from V and 6 bases from J, with 8 bases in between.

This clonotype was seen a handful of times. This chain connects TRBV28 to TRBJ1-5; D is ambiguous. CDR3 size: 13 residues. Trimming shortened V by 3 bases and J by 7 bases, and 10 bases separated the two germline ends. CDR1 and CDR2 from the germline V gene are MDHEN and SYDVKM. The CDR3 loop is CASSFDHIQPQHF. The CDR3 DNA sequence: TGTGCCAGCAGTTTCGATCATATACAGCCCCAGCATTTT.

V and J are TRBV20-1 and TRBJ2-7; TRBD2 matches at 8 bases. The junction had 9 bases not matched to a gene; V was cut back by 1 base and J by 7 bases. CDR1 is DFQATT, CDR2 SNEGSKA, per germline (reference sequence). This CDR3 has 14 amino acids. The CDR3 sequence: CSARVGLDDREQYF. For the CDR3, the DNA is TGCAGTGCTAGAGTGGGACTAGACGACCGGGAGCAGTACTTC.

This clonotype appeared many times. The rearrangement uses TRBV5-8 and TRBJ2-3, with D tentatively TRBD1 (5 bases). The CDR3 contains 13 residues. Deletions cut 3 bases from V and 7 bases from J, with 12 bases between. Germline lookup yields CDR1 SGHTS and CDR2 YDEGEE. CDR3 sequence reads: CASSWGRGNTQYF. CDR3 nucleotide sequence: TGTGCCAGCAGCTGGGGTAGGGGCAATACGCAGTATTTT.

This clonotype was seen a single time. V usage is TRBV7-2 and J usage is TRBJ2-5; 11 bases are shared with TRBD2. J was trimmed by 2 bases and V by 4 bases; bases with no gene match: 3. CDR1 is SGHTA, CDR2 FQGNSA, per germline. CDR3 size: 15 residues. CDR3 in DNA: TGTGCCAGCAGCTCCCGGACTAGCGGGCAAGAGACCCAGTACTTC. It is translated as CASSSRTSGQETQYF.

The chain combines TRBV28 with TRBJ1-1; D call uncertain. The germline V gene has CDR1 MDHEN and CDR2 SYDVKM. V was clipped by 2 bases and J by 11 bases, with 9 bases between them. The CDR3 loop spans 11 amino acids. Here the CDR3 DNA reads TGTGCCAGCAGTTTAGGGCTTGTGGCTTTCTTT. Protein product: CASSLGLVAFF. Full variable domain (remainder filled in from reference TRBV28 and TRBJ1-1): DVKVTQSSRYLVKRTGEKVFLECVQDMDHENMFWYRQDPGLGLRLIYFSYDVKMKEKGDIPEGYSVSREKKERFSLILESASTNQTSMYLCASSLGLVAFFGQGTRLTVV.

This clonotype was seen many times. The V gene is TRBV6-5, the J gene TRBJ1-2; TRBD1 is a possible D gene (6 bases). V was trimmed by 6 bases and J by 4 bases, leaving 15 bases between them. The germline V gene encodes CDR1 MNHEY and CDR2 SVGAGI. This CDR3 is 14 amino acids long. CDR3 in amino acids: CASSGGDRTYGYTF. CDR3 DNA: TGTGCCAGCAGCGGCGGAGACAGGACCTATGGCTACACCTTC.

The chain has TRBV5-1 and TRBJ2-5; 7 nucleotides line up with TRBD1. Germline lookup yields CDR1 SGHRS and CDR2 YFSETQ. CDR3 length equals 14 residues. With V trimmed by 7 bases and J by 4 bases, 10 bases remained unmatched. DNA of the CDR3: TGCGCCAGCTCCCGACAGGGTTTAAGAGAGACCCAGTACTTC. Protein sequence: CASSRQGLRETQYF.

This clonotype was counted ten times or more. The chain combines TRBV7-8 with TRBJ2-1, with 9 bases identical to TRBD2. The germline gives CDR1 SGHVS, CDR2 FQNEAQ. The CDR3 covers 15 residues. The V gene end was trimmed by 1 base and the J gene end by 7 bases; junction bases not matched to a gene: 5. The CDR3, as DNA: TGTGCCAGCAGCTTAGAACTAGCGGGTAGGAATGAGCAGTTCTTC. Protein product: CASSLELAGRNEQFF.

Notes on this clonotype: This sequence may be a read error, since a much larger clone differs from it by one base. The V and J genes are TRBV2 and TRBJ2-5; the match to TRBD2 covers 13 bases. J was trimmed by 3 bases and V by 5 bases; bases with no gene match: 3. Germline values: CDR1 SNHLY, CDR2 FYNNEI. The CDR3 is made up of 15 amino acids. DNA of the CDR3: TGTGCCAGCAGTCGACTAGCGGGAGGTGAAGAGACCCAGTACTTC. The encoded protein is CASSRLAGGEETQYF.

This clonotype appeared many times. V usage is TRBV14 and J usage is TRBJ1-1, with D tentatively TRBD1 (6 bases). Germline V gives CDR1 SGHDN, CDR2 FVKESK. CDR3 length equals 15 residues. V was shortened by 1 base and J by 0 bases, with 9 bases between the two germline ends. The CDR3 sequence: CASSQGGALNTEAFF. CDR3 DNA sequence: TGTGCCAGCAGCCAAGGGGGGGCCCTGAACACTGAAGCTTTCTTT. The full variable domain, completed using reference TRBV14 and TRBJ1-1, is EAGVTQFPSHSVIEKGQTVTLRCDPISGHDNLYWYRRVMGKEIKFLLHFVKESKQDESGMPNNRFLAERTGGTYSTLKVQPAELEDSGVYFCASSQGGALNTEAFFGQGTRLTVV.

This clonotype has at least ten counts. This rearrangement joins TRBV6-6 to TRBJ1-2; no clear D gene. The V gene's germline CDR1 is MNHNY and CDR2 SVGAGI (reference sequence). Trimming stripped 3 bases from V and 3 bases from J, with 11 bases between. The CDR3 length is 14 residues. CDR3: CASSYEGWDYGYTF. The CDR3 coding sequence is TGTGCCAGCAGTTATGAGGGATGGGACTATGGCTACACCTTC.

At least ten counts were recorded for this clonotype. The J gene is TRBJ2-7, the V gene TRBV18, with 10 bases identical to TRBD1. Germline loops: CDR1 KGHSH, CDR2 LQKENI. This CDR3 spans 13 amino acids. Trimming removed 4 bases from V and 7 bases from J; junction bases left unmatched: 4. CDR3 amino acids: CASSRGTGVEQYF. CDR3 nucleotides: TGTGCCAGCTCACGGGGGACAGGGGTTGAGCAGTACTTC.

The rearrangement uses TRBV28 and TRBJ2-7; weak D call: TRBD2 (5 bases). With 4 bases removed from V and 4 bases from J, the gap between germline ends came to 5 bases. Germline CDR1 is MDHEN and CDR2 is SYDVKM. The CDR3 is made up of 11 amino acids. CDR3 coding DNA: TGTGCCAGCAGTTGGAGGTACGAGCAGTACTTC. This codes for CASSWRYEQYF.

The table lists this clonotype with many counts. V usage is TRBV19 and J usage is TRBJ1-2; D is undetermined. Germline-derived CDR1 and CDR2 are LNHDA and SQIVND (reference sequence). V lost 2 bases and J lost 0, with 16 bases in between. The CDR3 loop spans 17 amino acids. CDR3: CASSIFARVSANYGYTF. The CDR3 region has the DNA TGTGCCAGTAGTATATTCGCCCGGGTATCAGCTAACTATGGCTACACCTTC.

This clonotype has at least ten counts. This chain joins TRBV7-6 and TRBJ1-1, with D possibly TRBD1 on 5 matching bases. Germline-derived CDR1 and CDR2 are SGHVS and FNYEAQ. This CDR3 is built from 13 residues. V lost 5 bases and J lost 3, with 10 bases in between. As DNA, the CDR3 is TGTGCCAGCAGCCTACAGGCATACACTGAAGCTTTCTTT. As protein: CASSLQAYTEAFF.

As for this clonotype: A much larger clone differs by one base, so this may be a read error. CDR3 amino acids: CASSSGQGNQPQHF. CDR3 nucleotide sequence: TGTGCCAGCAGCTCGGGGCAGGGCAATCAGCCCCAGCATTTT. The chain joins TRBV5-5 to TRBJ1-5; TRBD1 is a possible D gene (5 bases). V shed 3 bases and J shed 2 bases, with 9 bases lying between them. The germline CDR1 and CDR2 sequences are SGHKS and YYEKEE (reference sequence). This CDR3 is built from 14 residues.

This chain links TRBV18 with TRBJ2-5; 9 nucleotides line up with TRBD1. CDR3 size: 16 residues. CDR1 KGHSH and CDR2 LQKENI come from the germline V gene. V lost 5 bases and J lost 5; bases outside the gene matches: 12. The DNA of the CDR3 is TGTGCCAGCTCATCGACCCCCGGGACAGGGAAGGAGACCCAGTACTTC. It specifies CASSSTPGTGKETQYF.

This clonotype was seen ten or more times. The chain joins TRBV18 to TRBJ2-2; tentatively, D is TRBD1 or TRBD2 (5 bases each). V shed 1 base and J shed 4 bases, with 10 bases lying between them. CDR3 length: 15 residues. The germline V gene has CDR1 KGHSH and CDR2 LQKENI. CDR3 residues: CASSPQGDLTGELFF. CDR3 coding DNA: TGTGCCAGCTCACCACAAGGGGACCTCACCGGGGAGCTGTTTTTT.

This clonotype was seen repeatedly, ten times or more. The CDR3 DNA follows: TGCGCCAGCAGCCACGGAACCTACAATGAGCAGTTCTTC. It encodes CASSHGTYNEQFF. The chain has TRBV4-3 and TRBJ2-1; D uncertain. CDR1 and CDR2 from the germline V gene are LGHNA and YSLEER. V was cut by 3 bases and J by 2 bases, with 5 bases left in between. This CDR3 region has 13 residues.